The rows below give T cell receptor beta chains drawn from one sample of a study of blood T cell repertoires in COVID-19. TCRdb's table, derived via immunoSEQ multiplex PCR, lists solely in-frame clones and lacks some. The sample lists hundreds of thousands of clones; 85% were seen once. The sequenced material came from peripheral blood. These receptors were taken from a man aged 50 or older with active or convalescent COVID-19. Each CDR3 is given with its conserved first and last residue. D genes are given only for firm matches. Not every row has a clone size; where given, it reads once, few, many or a size class.

J,size,V,D,CDR3,DNA
TRBJ1-2,few,TRBV5-1,-,CASSLQGNGYTF,TGCGCCAGCAGCTTGCAGGGTAATGGCTACACCTTC
TRBJ1-1,-,TRBV30,TRBD1,CAWSRQGTDEAFF,TGTGCCTGGAGTCGACAGGGAACGGATGAAGCTTTCTTT
TRBJ2-3,once,TRBV24-1,-,CATSVGRERDTQYF,TGTGCCACCAGTGTCGGCAGGGAACGAGATACGCAGTATTTT
TRBJ2-5,-,TRBV20-1,TRBD2,CSASLLAGAQETQYF,TGCAGTGCTAGTCTCCTAGCGGGCGCGCAAGAGACCCAGTACTTC
TRBJ2-3,once,TRBV5-6,TRBD2,CASSAGTSGRKGVEYF,TGTGCCAGCAGCGCAGGGACTAGCGGGAGGAAGGGAGTTGAGTATTTT
TRBJ2-5,once,TRBV2,TRBD2,CASKTPAGGSETQYF,TGTGCCAGCAAGACCCCAGCGGGAGGGAGCGAGACCCAGTACTTC
TRBJ2-7,-,TRBV28,TRBD1,CASSSLPGQGQGYEQYF,TGTGCCAGCAGTTCCCTCCCGGGACAGGGCCAAGGGTACGAGCAGTACTTC
TRBJ2-7,-,TRBV5-1,TRBD2,CASSSGLAGEQYF,TGCGCCAGCAGCTCGGGACTAGCTGGCGAGCAGTACTTC
TRBJ1-4,few,TRBV5-1,TRBD1,CASSYGTGINEKLFF,TGCGCCAGCAGTTATGGGACAGGGATAAATGAAAAACTGTTTTTT
TRBJ2-7,-,TRBV15,-,CATSRDRGLSYEQYF,TGTGCCACCAGCAGAGATCGCGGCTTATCCTACGAGCAGTACTTC
TRBJ1-2,-,TRBV7-2,TRBD1,CASRRDSPYGYTF,TGTGCCAGCCGCCGGGACAGTCCCTATGGCTACACCTTC
TRBJ2-1,-,TRBV19,TRBD2,CASSVLAGGGGNEQFF,TGTGCCAGTAGCGTTCTAGCGGGAGGTGGGGGAAATGAGCAGTTCTTC
TRBJ1-2,-,TRBV7-9,TRBD1,CASSRGSDRGHGYTF,TGTGCCAGCAGCCGCGGCAGCGACAGGGGGCACGGCTACACCTTC
TRBJ1-1,-,TRBV5-1,TRBD1,CASSLSYGRPGTGVMNTEAFF,TGCGCCAGCAGCTTGTCGTATGGGCGACCCGGGACAGGGGTCATGAACACTGAAGCTTTCTTT